This T cell receptor (beta chain) was identified during a study of blood T cell repertoires in COVID-19. Study information: Acute and convalescent COVID-19 specimens originated in the United States, Italy and Spain. T cells, B-cell-depleted T cells, or PBMCs supplied cDNA or gDNA.

Patients at the Seattle site were enrolled during active infection and followed longitudinally. In the authors' methods: Nucleated cell counts were estimated from reference gene primer amplification. The repertoire was sequenced with immunoSEQ multiplex PCR; TCRdb's copy has only in-frame clones and lacks some. V and J calls and clone size come straight from that table; D and trimming were deduced from the DNA. This table holds about 180,000 clones, about three quarters found once. The CDR3 is 15 residues long. Trimming removed 0 bases at V and 0 bases at J, with 8 bases between. Germline CDR1 MNHEY, CDR2 SVGAGI.

The chain couples TRBV6-5 to TRBJ1-1; D is uncertain. Material for sequencing was peripheral blood. The sequence came from a woman of 80 years or more with COVID-19, enrolled during active disease. CDR3 in amino acids: CASSYSPVMNTEAFF. CDR3 DNA: TGTGCCAGCAGTTACTCGCCGGTCATGAACACTGAAGCTTTCTTT.